Below are 23 T cell receptor beta chains sequenced from a single sample in a study of shared clonotypes between healthy human individuals. Repertoires were generated with immunoSEQ multiplex PCR, while TCRdb's copy carries only in-frame clones and drops some. Found here are around 100,000 clones, approximately 70% of them singletons; the top ten hold around 23%. Sequencing used memory CD8+ T cells sorted from blood. Regarding subset: CD45RO+ cells pooled with CCR7-negative TemRA cells. These receptors came from a woman aged 30 to 39 in good health.

The chain links TRBV7-8 to TRBJ2-7; 8 bases map to TRBD2. Germline trimming cut 7 bases from V and 6 bases from J; bases unmatched to any gene: 14. There are 15 residues in the CDR3. Germline assignment: CDR1 SGHVS and CDR2 FQNEAQ. The CDR3 reads CASTPTVSGAREQYF. DNA for the CDR3: TGTGCCAGCACTCCAACCGTTAGCGGGGCCCGCGAGCAGTACTTC.

The gene calls are TRBV11-3 and TRBJ2-5, with D maybe TRBD1 (5 bases). The V end lost 5 bases, the J end lost 7 bases, and 11 bases lay between the germline ends. Germline V gene data show CDR1 as SGHNT and CDR2 as YENEEA. There are 12 residues in the CDR3. CDR3 in DNA: TGTGCCAGCAGCCAAGGGGTTCCGACCCAGTACTTC. Its translation is CASSQGVPTQYF.

The CDR3 protein is CASSLYRLGNEQFF. Written as DNA, the CDR3 is TGTGCCAGCAGTTTATACAGGCTCGGCAATGAGCAGTTCTTC. V and J are TRBV28 and TRBJ2-1, with a possible D match to TRBD1 (5 bases). V was trimmed by 1 base and J by 6 bases, leaving 10 bases between them. The germline V gene has CDR1 MDHEN and CDR2 SYDVKM. This CDR3 comprises 14 residues. The whole variable domain, remainder taken from reference TRBV28 and TRBJ2-1, is DVKVTQSSRYLVKRTGEKVFLECVQDMDHENMFWYRQDPGLGLRLIYFSYDVKMKEKGDIPEGYSVSREKKERFSLILESASTNQTSMYLCASSLYRLGNEQFFGPGTRLTVL.

This clone has a single count. The V and J genes are TRBV25-1 and TRBJ2-2; D is undetermined. The CDR3 covers 15 residues. V was trimmed by 1 base and J by 1 base, leaving 7 bases between them. Germline V CDR1 and CDR2: MGHDK, SYGVNS. The CDR3 nucleotides read TGTGCCAGCAGTGAATCCTCCAGGAACACCGGGGAGCTGTTTTTT. It translates to CASSESSRNTGELFF.

The chain couples TRBV5-1 to TRBJ2-3; a possible D gene is TRBD2 (6 bases). The CDR3 contains 15 residues. Trimming stripped 0 bases from V and 2 bases from J, with 10 bases between. Germline CDR1 SGHRS, CDR2 YFSETQ. CDR3 region: CASSLGGGTTDTQYF. Written as DNA, the CDR3 is TGCGCCAGCAGCTTGGGGGGAGGCACCACAGATACGCAGTATTTT.

This chain joins TRBV7-3 and TRBJ2-5; no clear D. The germline CDR1 and CDR2 sequences are SGHTA and FQGTGA. V shed 1 base and J shed 1 base, with 7 bases lying between them. CDR3 length: 14 amino acids. The CDR3, as DNA: TGTGCCAGCAGCTTAATGGGTTCCCAAGAGACCCAGTACTTC. Amino acid sequence: CASSLMGSQETQYF.

This rearrangement joins TRBV27 to TRBJ2-7, with D perhaps matching TRBD1 or TRBD2 (5 bases each). Trimming cost V 8 bases and J 8 bases, with 25 bases left between them. CDR3 length: 15 amino acids. Germline V gives CDR1 MNHEY, CDR2 SMNVEV (reference sequence). CDR3 residues: CASAPSLGTRHQQYF. The CDR3 nucleotides are TGTGCCAGCGCCCCTTCCCTCGGGACCAGGCATCAGCAGTACTTC.

This clone was found once. One end of the junction fails to match germline, which may point to a read error. The rearrangement links TRBV5-4 to TRBJ2-7; tentatively, D is TRBD1 (6 bases). The germline gives CDR1 SGHNT, CDR2 YYREEE (reference sequence). The CDR3 is 11 residues long. CDR3 amino acids: CASSPDPTGLF. CDR3 sequence (DNA): TGTGCCAGCAGCCCGGACCCGACAGGCTTATTC.

The table lists this clone with a count of one. The chain recombines TRBV18 with TRBJ2-4, with 7 bases matching TRBD1. Germline trimming cut 3 bases from V and 3 bases from J; bases unmatched to any gene: 8. Germline V gene lookup returns CDR1 KGHSH and CDR2 LQKENI. The CDR3 spans 16 residues. The CDR3 DNA reads TGTGCCAGCTCACCGAGTAGGGGGCTTGGCAAAAACATTCAGTACTTC. Translated, it gives CASSPSRGLGKNIQYF.

This clone was counted between two and nine times. The genes are TRBV27 and TRBJ2-7; maybe TRBD1 (6 bases). Germline CDR1 reads MNHEY; CDR2 reads SMNVEV (reference sequence). V was trimmed by 3 bases and J by 1 base, leaving 16 bases between them. The CDR3 spans 16 residues. CDR3 bases: TGTGCCAGCAGTTTCGCCTCTGGGGACACTTCCTACGAGCAGTACTTC. Amino acids: CASSFASGDTSYEQYF.

This clone was recorded only once. The chain uses TRBV19 and TRBJ1-3; D perhaps matches TRBD1 (5 bases). Trimming stripped 11 bases from V and 0 bases from J, with 14 bases between. Per germline, CDR1 LNHDA and CDR2 SQIVND (reference sequence). There are 14 residues in the CDR3. The CDR3 nucleotides read TGTGCCTCATCACAGGTAACCTCTGGAAACACCATATATTTT. It translates to CASSQVTSGNTIYF.

Here the CDR3 reads CASSVTSGSINEQFF. CDR3 coding DNA: TGTGCCAGCAGTGTTACTAGCGGGAGTATCAATGAGCAGTTCTTC. The chain recombines TRBV2 with TRBJ2-1; 11 nucleotides match TRBD2. Germline CDR1 reads SNHLY; CDR2 reads FYNNEI. The V segment lost 4 bases and the J segment 6 bases; nucleotides outside the gene matches: 5. The CDR3 is 15 residues long.

This clone has a handful of counts. The chain has TRBV10-3 and TRBJ2-7; D assignment may be TRBD1 or TRBD2 (7 bases each). Trimming removed 0 bases at V and 5 bases at J, with 20 bases between. The CDR3 runs to 17 residues. The germline V gene encodes CDR1 ENHRY and CDR2 SYGVKD. CDR3 sequence (DNA): TGTGCCATCAGTGAGTCCCAGGGACAGCGGGGCGAAGACGAGCAGTACTTC. Translation: CAISESQGQRGEDEQYF.

In its sample, this clone was seen a few times. The sample contains more than one DNA sequence encoding this CDR3. The rearrangement uses TRBV27 and TRBJ2-6; D remains unclear. Germline CDR1 MNHEY, CDR2 SMNVEV (reference sequence). The CDR3 sequence is 14 residues long. With 2 bases removed from V and 0 bases from J, the gap between germline ends came to 2 bases. In DNA form, the CDR3 reads TGTGCCAGCAGTTTAACCTCTGGGGCCAACGTCCTGACTTTC. The encoded protein is CASSLTSGANVLTF.

The rearrangement joins TRBV6-4 to TRBJ2-1; 14 positions agree with TRBD2. Germline V CDR1 and CDR2: MRHNA, SNTAGT. V shed 6 bases, J shed 13 bases, and the junction held 5 bases outside the gene matches. The CDR3 contains 13 residues. The CDR3 DNA reads TGTGCCAGCAGCGCCGGGACTAGCGGGAGTCAGTTCTTC. The encoded protein is CASSAGTSGSQFF.

The chain joins TRBV19 to TRBJ2-7; the match to TRBD1 covers 8 bases. The germline CDR1 and CDR2 sequences are LNHDA and SQIVND (reference sequence). The CDR3 contains 15 residues. Losses at the gene ends were 5 bases for V and 2 bases for J; bases not matched to a gene: 8. DNA for the CDR3: TGTGCCAGTAGTGGGCCCAGGGGGCCTCCCTACGAGCAGTACTTC. Its protein product is CASSGPRGPPYEQYF. Combining the CDR3 with reference TRBV19 and TRBJ2-7 gives the whole variable domain DGGITQSPKYLFRKEGQNVTLSCEQNLNHDAMYWYRQDPGQGLRLIYYSQIVNDFQKGDIAEGYSVSREKKESFPLTVTSAQKNPTAFYLCASSGPRGPPYEQYFGPGTRLTVT.

This clone was observed a few times. The chain carries TRBV6-4 and TRBJ2-6, with D uncertain. CDR3 length: 16 amino acids. Germline V CDR1 and CDR2: MRHNA, SNTAGT. V gave up 5 bases and J gave up 0 bases, with 11 bases separating them. The CDR3 reads CASSLTSSSGANVLTF. The CDR3 nucleotides read TGTGCCAGCAGTCTGACATCCAGCTCTGGGGCCAACGTCCTGACTTTC.

The chain has TRBV19 and TRBJ2-1; 13 bases match TRBD2. Trimming at V came to 7 bases and at J to 8 bases, leaving 11 bases not matched to a gene. The CDR3 spans 16 residues. The germline gives CDR1 LNHDA, CDR2 SQIVND (reference sequence). CDR3 DNA sequence: TGTGCCAGTACCAAAGAGGGGACTAGCGGGGCAGATGAGCAGTTCTTC. Translating it yields CASTKEGTSGADEQFF.

The chain carries TRBV29-1 and TRBJ2-7; D gene uncertain. Germline assignment: CDR1 SQVTM and CDR2 ANQGSEA. V was shortened by 3 bases and J by 2 bases, with 14 bases between the two germline ends. The CDR3 has 14 amino acids. The CDR3 reads CSVEWAYYPYEQYF. The CDR3 region has the DNA TGCAGCGTTGAGTGGGCGTATTACCCCTACGAGCAGTACTTC.

This clone was counted a single time. The gene calls are TRBV28 and TRBJ1-5, with D unclear. The CDR3 contains 15 residues. Germline V gives CDR1 MDHEN, CDR2 SYDVKM. The V end lost 3 bases, the J end lost 4 bases, and 13 bases lay between the germline ends. Here the CDR3 reads CASSFYSRLNQPQHF. The DNA for the CDR3 is TGTGCCAGCAGTTTCTACAGCCGATTAAATCAGCCCCAGCATTTT.

This clone was counted ten times or more. V usage is TRBV23-1 and J usage is TRBJ2-5, with 9 bases lining up with TRBD1. Being an ORF, TRBV23-1 has a function that is uncertain. V was pared by 4 bases and J by 1 base, with 4 bases of the junction left unmatched. The CDR3 runs to 15 residues. The CDR3 reads CASSPGTGCQETQYF. In nucleotides, the CDR3 is TGCGCCAGCAGTCCAGGGACAGGGTGCCAAGAGACCCAGTACTTC.

The rearrangement uses TRBV7-9 and TRBJ2-7, with 7 nucleotides matching TRBD2. Germline-derived CDR1 and CDR2 are SEHNR and FQNEAQ (reference sequence). The V and J ends lost 5 bases and 1 base, in that order; junction bases with no gene match: 17. The CDR3 runs to 18 residues. The CDR3 loop reads CASSALMGVLARSYEQYF. In DNA, the CDR3 is TGTGCCAGCAGCGCCTTGATGGGGGTACTAGCGCGGTCCTACGAGCAGTACTTC.

This clone was counted at least ten times. The chain combines TRBV2 with TRBJ2-1; 10 nucleotides match TRBD2. The CDR3 has 14 residues. Per the germline V gene, CDR1 is SNHLY and CDR2 is FYNNEI. V lost 6 bases to trimming and J lost 5 bases; unmatched junction nucleotides: 4. The CDR3 DNA sequence: TGTGCCAGCAGACTAGCGGGAAGGAACAATGAGCAGTTCTTC. It translates to CASRLAGRNNEQFF. The complete variable domain, with remaining parts taken from reference TRBV2 and TRBJ2-1, reads EPEVTQTPSHQVTQMGQEVILRCVPISNHLYFYWYRQILGQKVEFLVSFYNNEISEKSEIFDDQFSVERPDGSNFTLKIRSTKLEDSAMYFCASRLAGRNNEQFFGPGTRLTVL.